What follows are 25 T cell receptor beta chains derived from one specimen sequenced in a study of cytomegalovirus exposure and HLA in healthy donors. 60 Vbeta and 13 Jbeta primers were used in PCR. The method was immunoSEQ multiplex PCR; TCRdb's version includes in-frame clones alone and lacks a portion of them. The table records roughly 120,000 clones, more than 60% of them present only once. The sample comprised PBMCs. The receptor set was obtained from a woman aged 40 to 49 in good health and CMV-seropositive.

Here the CDR3 reads CAIRADGSTDTQYF. The DNA for the CDR3 is TGTGCCATCAGAGCGGACGGGAGCACAGATACGCAGTATTTT. The chain uses TRBV10-3 and TRBJ2-3; D may be TRBD2 (5 bases). CDR3 length: 14 amino acids. Germline assignment: CDR1 ENHRY and CDR2 SYGVKD. Trimming removed 6 bases at V and 0 bases at J, with 10 bases between.

The chain is built from TRBV5-6 and TRBJ2-6, with TRBD1 as a possible D gene (5 bases). V dropped 1 base and J dropped 2 bases, with 7 bases sitting between them. In germline, CDR1 is SGHDT, CDR2 YYEEEE. The CDR3 totals 15 residues. CDR3 amino acids: CASSLRRAGANVLTF. The CDR3 DNA follows: TGTGCCAGCAGCTTGCGCAGGGCTGGGGCCAACGTCCTGACTTTC. Full variable domain (remainder filled in from reference TRBV5-6 and TRBJ2-6): DAGVTQSPTHLIKTRGQQVTLRCSPKSGHDTVSWYQQALGQGPQFIFQYYEEEERQRGNFPDRFSGHQFPNYSSELNVNALLLGDSALYLCASSLRRAGANVLTFGAGSRLTVL.

The chain combines TRBV6-5 with TRBJ1-1; possibly TRBD1 for D (6 bases). The germline V gene has CDR1 MNHEY and CDR2 SVGAGI. This CDR3 contains 14 residues. V lost 6 bases and J 3 bases, leaving 14 bases between the germline ends. The CDR3 coding sequence is TGTGCCAGCAGAATTATGACAGGACACACTGAAGCTTTCTTT. Translated, it gives CASRIMTGHTEAFF.

The chain employs TRBV7-3 and TRBJ2-3, with TRBD1 as a possible D gene (5 bases). Germline CDR1 reads SGHTA; CDR2 reads FQGTGA. V was pared by 1 base and J by 1 base, with 9 bases between. The CDR3 length is 15 residues. This CDR3 is CASSLSRTRTDTQYF. In nucleotides, the CDR3 is TGTGCCAGCAGCTTAAGCCGGACACGCACAGATACGCAGTATTTT.

The V and J genes are TRBV4-3 and TRBJ2-7; 12 positions agree with TRBD2. The V gene end was trimmed by 3 bases and the J gene end by 4 bases; junction bases not matched to a gene: 4. This CDR3 region has 15 residues. CDR1 and CDR2 from the germline V gene are LGHNA and YSLEER. CDR3 DNA: TGCGCCAGCAGCCAGGGACTAGCGGGTGGGTACGAGCAGTACTTC. As protein: CASSQGLAGGYEQYF.

Only one count was recorded for this clone. This rearrangement joins TRBV6-6 to TRBJ2-7; 8 nucleotides agree with TRBD1. V was clipped by 3 bases and J by 1 base; unmatched bases: 2. The CDR3 is 14 amino acids. Germline CDR1 MNHNY, CDR2 SVGAGI (reference sequence). CDR3 nucleotides: TGTGCCAGCAGTTATGGACAGGGATCCTACGAGCAGTACTTC. It encodes CASSYGQGSYEQYF.

This clone came up once. The chain employs TRBV7-9 and TRBJ2-7, with D maybe TRBD2 (5 bases). Trimming cost V 3 bases and J 1 base, with 13 bases left between them. Looked up from germline, CDR1 is SEHNR and CDR2 is FQNEAQ (reference sequence). CDR3 length: 15 residues. This CDR3 reads CASSFSRELSYEQYF. The CDR3 DNA reads TGTGCCAGCAGCTTCTCCCGGGAATTATCCTACGAGCAGTACTTC.

The CDR3 region is CASSFDQVTYEQYF. Here the CDR3 DNA reads TGTGCCAGCAGCTTCGATCAGGTAACCTACGAGCAGTACTTC. The chain carries TRBV7-2 and TRBJ2-7, with D unclear. In germline, CDR1 is SGHTA, CDR2 FQGNSA. CDR3 length: 14 residues. Between the trimmed V and J ends, which lost 3 bases and 2 bases, there was a span of 11 bases.

The CDR3 reads CASSNRDYGYTF. CDR3 DNA sequence: TGTGCCAGTAGTAACAGAGACTATGGCTACACCTTC. This chain connects TRBV19 to TRBJ1-2; the D is unclear. The CDR3 extends over 12 amino acids. The germline CDR1 and CDR2 sequences are LNHDA and SQIVND (reference sequence). V dropped 4 bases and J dropped 3 bases, with 6 bases sitting between them.

The chain carries TRBV15 and TRBJ2-1, with D hard to call. The germline V gene has CDR1 LNHNV and CDR2 YYDKDF (reference sequence). Trimming left V 1 base short and J 3 bases short, with 13 bases between. This CDR3 is built from 16 residues. The CDR3, as DNA: TGTGCCACCAGCAGAGCAGTGTCGGGTCGCTACAATGAGCAGTTCTTC. As protein: CATSRAVSGRYNEQFF.

The gene calls are TRBV4-1 and TRBJ1-6; TRBD1 is a possible D gene (5 bases). V was pared by 3 bases and J by 8 bases, with 23 bases between. The CDR3 runs 18 residues. CDR1 MGHRA and CDR2 YSYEKL come from the germline V gene. The CDR3 here is CASSHMRQGFRRHSPLHF. In DNA form, the CDR3 reads TGCGCCAGCAGCCACATGAGGCAGGGATTCAGGCGACATTCACCCCTCCACTTT.

The chain links TRBV19 to TRBJ1-1, with 7 bases aligning to TRBD1. Per the germline V gene, CDR1 is LNHDA and CDR2 is SQIVND (reference sequence). Trimming cost V 4 bases and J 1 base; bases outside gene matches: 6. The CDR3 has 15 residues. The CDR3 loop is CASSRQDRSNTEAFF. As DNA, the CDR3 is TGTGCCAGTAGTAGGCAGGACAGGTCGAACACTGAAGCTTTCTTT.

The chain is built from TRBV30 and TRBJ2-1, with D possibly being TRBD1 (6 bases). This CDR3 is built from 16 residues. Germline V gene sequence: CDR1 GTSNPN, CDR2 SVGIG (reference sequence). V gave up 3 bases and J gave up 3 bases, with 18 bases separating them. The DNA of the CDR3 is TGTGCCTGGAGCGAAACAGGGATGCGCTTCTACAATGAGCAGTTCTTC. Its translation is CAWSETGMRFYNEQFF.

CDR3 amino acids: CASRRDSGSGNTIYF. The CDR3 DNA sequence: TGTGCCAGCAGGAGGGACAGCGGGTCTGGAAACACCATATATTTT. The chain links TRBV6-1 to TRBJ1-3; TRBD1 aligns across 7 bases. Germline lookup yields CDR1 MNHNS and CDR2 SASEGT. V lost 6 bases, J lost 1 base, and 6 bases stayed unmatched. The CDR3 spans 15 residues.

The chain is built from TRBV19 and TRBJ1-2; D not certain. The germline gives CDR1 LNHDA, CDR2 SQIVND (reference sequence). The CDR3 runs to 15 residues. V was shortened by 4 bases and J by 5 bases, with 17 bases between the two germline ends. The CDR3 DNA reads as TGTGCCAGTAGTACATCTGGCTCTGCCCGATATGGCTACACCTTC. Protein: CASSTSGSARYGYTF.

This rearrangement joins TRBV14 to TRBJ1-5; 7 positions agree with TRBD1. Per germline, CDR1 SGHDN and CDR2 FVKESK. V trimming: 0 bases; J trimming: 2 bases; junction bases outside the gene matches: 7. The CDR3 runs 17 residues. The CDR3 loop reads CASSQDETGNGNQPQHF. CDR3 DNA: TGTGCCAGCAGCCAAGACGAGACAGGGAATGGCAATCAGCCCCAGCATTTT.

This chain connects TRBV28 to TRBJ2-7, with 7 nucleotides matching TRBD1. Germline assignment: CDR1 MDHEN and CDR2 SYDVKM. The CDR3 spans 15 residues. J was trimmed by 2 bases and V by 5 bases; bases with no gene match: 9. Here the CDR3 reads CASSPNRDSTYEQYF. The CDR3 DNA reads as TGTGCCAGCAGTCCGAACCGGGACAGTACCTACGAGCAGTACTTC.

V gene TRBV7-2 combines with J gene TRBJ2-2; no firm D call. CDR3 length: 14 amino acids. Trimming cost V 3 bases and J 3 bases, with 8 bases left between them. CDR1 SGHTA and CDR2 FQGNSA come from the germline V gene. Written as DNA, the CDR3 is TGTGCCAGCAGCTTGCAACGGGACACCGGGGAGCTGTTTTTT. Amino acid sequence: CASSLQRDTGELFF.

The rearrangement uses TRBV27 and TRBJ2-3; D ambiguous. CDR1 is MNHEY and CDR2 is SMNVEV in the germline V gene (reference sequence). V gave up 5 bases and J gave up 6 bases, with 18 bases separating them. The CDR3 is 15 amino acids. The CDR3 DNA is TGTGCCAGCAGTCGAAGTACGCCAGCCAGGGATACGCAGTATTTT. It encodes CASSRSTPARDTQYF.

This clone was found a few times. The V gene is TRBV7-2, the J gene TRBJ2-2, with D unclear. The V gene lost 4 bases and the J gene lost 5 bases, with 5 bases spanning the gap. CDR1 is SGHTA, CDR2 FQGNSA, per germline. This CDR3 spans 12 amino acids. For the CDR3, the DNA is TGTGCCAGCAGCTCTCGTACCGGGGAGCTGTTTTTT. This gives the protein CASSSRTGELFF. Based on the CDR3 plus reference TRBV7-2 and TRBJ2-2, the full variable domain is GAGVSQSPSNKVTEKGKDVELRCDPISGHTALYWYRQSLGQGLEFLIYFQGNSAPDKSGLPSDRFSAERTGGSVSTLTIQRTQQEDSAVYLCASSSRTGELFFGEGSRLTVL.

The chain uses TRBV5-6 and TRBJ2-7, with 7 positions matching TRBD1. Looked up from germline, CDR1 is SGHDT and CDR2 is YYEEEE. The CDR3 runs 14 residues. J was trimmed by 4 bases and V by 1 base; bases with no gene match: 5. CDR3 in DNA: TGTGCCAGCAGCTTGCGGGGCAGGGGGTACGAGCAGTACTTC. Translated: CASSLRGRGYEQYF.

The chain carries TRBV7-9 and TRBJ1-3; the D is unclear. This CDR3 spans 11 amino acids. From germline, CDR1 is SEHNR and CDR2 FQNEAQ (reference sequence). Deletions cut 4 bases from V and 10 bases from J, with 8 bases between. This CDR3 is CASSSMETIYF. The CDR3 DNA is TGTGCCAGCAGCTCCATGGAGACCATATATTTT.

This clone has a single count. For the CDR3, the DNA is TGTGCCTGGAGTGTTGACAGGGGGGTAAATCAGCCCCAGCATTTT. Its translation is CAWSVDRGVNQPQHF. This chain connects TRBV30 to TRBJ1-5, with TRBD1 identical over 9 bases. Germline V CDR1 and CDR2: GTSNPN, SVGIG (reference sequence). CDR3 length: 15 residues. Germline trimming cut 0 bases from V and 4 bases from J; bases unmatched to any gene: 4.

This chain uses TRBV7-2 with TRBJ1-2; 9 bases agree with TRBD1. The ends lost 6 bases at V and 4 bases at J; junction bases unmatched: 9. The CDR3 sequence is 15 residues long. CDR1 and CDR2 (germline): SGHTA, FQGNSA. The CDR3 DNA follows: TGTGCCAGCAGGCCGGGACAGGGACACGCCTATGGCTACACCTTC. Translating gives CASRPGQGHAYGYTF. The complete variable domain, with remaining parts taken from reference TRBV7-2 and TRBJ1-2, reads GAGVSQSPSNKVTEKGKDVELRCDPISGHTALYWYRQSLGQGLEFLIYFQGNSAPDKSGLPSDRFSAERTGGSVSTLTIQRTQQEDSAVYLCASRPGQGHAYGYTFGSGTRLTVV.

This clone occurred once. This sequence joins TRBV5-1 and TRBJ2-5; D might be TRBD2 (5 bases). Trimming cost V 2 bases and J 5 bases, with 10 bases left between them. This CDR3 is 13 amino acids long. Germline assignment: CDR1 SGHRS and CDR2 YFSETQ. The CDR3 loop reads CASSFTGWETQYF. The DNA for the CDR3 is TGCGCCAGCAGCTTCACGGGATGGGAGACCCAGTACTTC. The complete variable domain, with remaining parts taken from reference TRBV5-1 and TRBJ2-5, reads KAGVTQTPRYLIKTRGQQVTLSCSPISGHRSVSWYQQTPGQGLQFLFEYFSETQRNKGNFPGRFSGRQFSNSRSEMNVSTLELGDSALYLCASSFTGWETQYFGPGTRLLVL.